The clone carrying this TCR beta chain appeared many times. Its antigen is not identified. The CDR3 consists of 12 residues. Germline-derived CDR1 and CDR2 are SEHNR and FQNEAQ (reference sequence). Deletions cut 0 bases from V and 7 bases from J, with 4 bases between. This entry comes from a study of beta chain features in type 1 diabetes. Study observations and caveats: A greater similarity of naive, central memory and Treg TCRB repertoires was seen among patients than among healthy donors.

Sequenced material consisted of expressed TCRB transcripts (all of the isolated RNA was reverse transcribed). The data were produced by immunoSEQ multiplex PCR, yet TCRdb's version contains in-frame clones alone and is incomplete. The sample holds 240,000 or so clones, 25% to 35% seen once. The sample comprised central memory CD4+ T cells from blood. This sequence joins TRBV7-9 and TRBJ2-1, with D unresolved. The sequence was obtained from a man aged 25-45 years in good health. The CDR3 DNA is TGTGCCAGCAGCTTAGCAGAAAATGAGCAGTTCTTC. As protein: CASSLAENEQFF.